A single TCR beta chain is shown here with its context. What it recognizes is unknown. The data are from a study of cytomegalovirus exposure and HLA in healthy donors. Overall study findings and caveats: Excluded were some V segments that proved indistinguishable, including TRBV6-2 and TRBV6-3. Apparent HLA restriction characterized most CMV-associated TCR beta chains in a later analysis.

Germline V lookup: CDR1 SQVTM, CDR2 ANQGSEA. CDR3 size: 12 residues. V was trimmed by 5 bases and J by 7 bases, leaving 11 bases between them. Primers for the PCR totalled 60 Vbeta and 13 Jbeta. Sequencing was performed with immunoSEQ multiplex PCR; in TCRdb, only in-frame clones are kept and a portion is missing. The sample lists about 100,000 clones, more than 70% occurring once. Sequenced: PBMCs. The chain is built from TRBV29-1 and TRBJ2-2; TRBD2 might be the D (5 bases). This clonotype was obtained from a woman in her fifties or sixties in good health and CMV-seropositive. The CDR3 region has the DNA TGCAGCGTTCGGGAACCCGGCGGGGAGCTGTTTTTT. It yields the protein CSVREPGGELFF.